This T cell receptor (beta chain) stems from a study of T-cell memory formation after mild COVID-19. Study-level information: Largely, TCR clusters stayed within a single donor. General study results and limits: The study detected some responding clones in pre-infection memory, suggesting cross-reactive memory joined.

Remarks on this clonotype: Its antigen is not known.

A 5'RACE reaction primed in the constant segment made cDNA libraries of TCR alpha and TCR beta, and these carried sample barcodes and UMIs. In TCRdb, the 5' RACE reads were re-called with MiXCR into one record per CDR3 protein. The sample records around 530,000 distinct CDR3 sequences, less than 25% being singletons. The CDR3 extends over 15 amino acids. J was trimmed by 6 bases and V by 3 bases; bases with no gene match: 9. Per the germline V gene, CDR1 is MNHEY and CDR2 is SMNVEV (reference sequence). Sequenced: PBMCs or a T cell subset sorted from them (not recorded which). The receptor was isolated from an adult woman who had mild COVID-19 (a few samples of this study predate the infection). Cell type and time point are not known. The chain links TRBV27 to TRBJ2-7; 9 nucleotides align to TRBD2. The CDR3 protein is CASSFVFAGGGEQYF. CDR3 bases: TGTGCCAGCAGTTTCGTCTTCGCGGGGGGGGGCGAGCAGTACTTC.